Presented here are 20 T cell receptor beta chains from one specimen sequenced in a study of a mutant IDH1 vaccine in newly diagnosed glioma. TCRdb's copy holds only in-frame clones and misses some; the assay was immunoSEQ multiplex PCR. Of 75,000 to 80,000 clones listed, 75% to 90% are singletons. Time point of the sample: week 23, last vaccination. The vaccine gave 300 ug of a 20-mer mutant IDH1 peptide subcutaneously per dose. No antigens are known for them. Sequences were derived from PBMCs, sampled from a glioma patient whose treatment included an IDH1 peptide vaccine. These receptors were taken from a woman between 50 and 59 years old with glioma.

The gene calls are TRBV5-1 and TRBJ2-7; TRBD2 might be the D (5 bases). Germline V gene data show CDR1 as SGHRS and CDR2 as YFSETQ. This CDR3 region has 13 residues. The ends were cut back, 4 bases at V and 6 bases at J, with 14 bases in the middle. The CDR3 sequence is CASSEATRGEQYF. In nucleotides, the CDR3 is TGCGCCAGCAGCGAGGCTACTCGGGGCGAGCAGTACTTC.

CDR3 in amino acids: CASSLLGTRRSYEQYF. Here the CDR3 DNA reads TGTGCCAGCAGTTTATTAGGCACCCGGCGGTCCTACGAGCAGTACTTC. The chain links TRBV27 to TRBJ2-7; unclear D gene. Germline V CDR1 and CDR2: MNHEY, SMNVEV (reference sequence). Trimming pared 1 base from V and 1 base from J, leaving 14 bases between. The CDR3 totals 16 residues.

The chain couples TRBV7-2 to TRBJ1-5; possibly TRBD1 for D (5 bases). CDR3 length: 17 residues. CDR1 is SGHTA, CDR2 FQGNSA, per germline. V was pared by 1 base and J by 1 base, with 14 bases between. The CDR3 DNA reads as TGTGCCAGCAGCTTAGGCGGGAGGGGTAGGAGCAATCAGCCCCAGCATTTT. The encoded protein is CASSLGGRGRSNQPQHF.

The chain has TRBV13 and TRBJ2-3, with TRBD1 as a possible D gene (6 bases). The CDR3 is made up of 11 amino acids. The V and J ends lost 11 bases and 4 bases respectively, with 10 bases between them. Germline CDR1 and CDR2: PRHDT and FYEKMQ (reference sequence). The CDR3 loop reads CASRGADTQYF. CDR3 in DNA: TGTGCCTCCAGGGGCGCAGATACGCAGTATTTT.

This clone was observed a few times. V usage is TRBV28 and J usage is TRBJ1-1; possibly TRBD1 for D (5 bases). V was trimmed by 6 bases and J by 4 bases, leaving 12 bases between them. The CDR3 sequence is 13 residues long. Germline V gives CDR1 MDHEN, CDR2 SYDVKM. CDR3 nucleotide sequence: TGTGCCAGCAGGCCTCCAGGGATCACTGAAGCTTTCTTT. It specifies CASRPPGITEAFF.

The chain links TRBV2 to TRBJ1-5, with D maybe TRBD1 (6 bases). CDR1 and CDR2 (germline): SNHLY, FYNNEI. The CDR3 contains 14 residues. Trimming took 7 bases from V and 0 from J, leaving 10 bases between them. CDR3 protein: CASTATGSNQPQHF. The CDR3 DNA follows: TGTGCCAGCACCGCGACAGGTAGCAATCAGCCCCAGCATTTT.

This chain connects TRBV28 to TRBJ1-5, with 7 bases identical to TRBD1. Germline V gives CDR1 MDHEN, CDR2 SYDVKM. The CDR3 has 15 amino acids. V trimming: 4 bases; J trimming: 7 bases; junction bases outside the gene matches: 10. This CDR3 is CASSSQTGSGQPQHF. DNA of the CDR3: TGTGCCAGCAGTTCACAGACAGGGTCGGGCCAGCCCCAGCATTTT.

The gene calls are TRBV4-1 and TRBJ2-5; 9 nucleotides align to TRBD2. The CDR3 runs 16 residues. The V and J ends lost 4 bases and 4 bases, in that order; junction bases with no gene match: 10. Germline CDR1 and CDR2: MGHRA and YSYEKL. In DNA, the CDR3 is TGCGCCAGCAGCCTTCGCGGTAGCGGGAGAGGAGAGACCCAGTACTTC. Its translation: CASSLRGSGRGETQYF.

V gene TRBV5-4 combines with J gene TRBJ2-1; D is possibly TRBD2 (6 bases). Germline V gives CDR1 SGHNT, CDR2 YYREEE (reference sequence). The CDR3 has 14 amino acids. V gave up 2 bases and J gave up 3 bases, with 9 bases separating them. CDR3 nucleotides: TGTGCCAGCAGCTTACCGGGACTCTACAATGAGCAGTTCTTC. Translated, it gives CASSLPGLYNEQFF.

DNA for the CDR3: TGTGCCAGCAGACACGGGGGGGCGAAGGACAGTGGCTACACCTTC. Its translation: CASRHGGAKDSGYTF. The chain links TRBV28 to TRBJ1-2, with D possibly being TRBD1 (6 bases). Trimming took 6 bases from V and 7 from J, leaving 21 bases between them. The CDR3 runs 15 residues. CDR1 and CDR2 from the germline V gene are MDHEN and SYDVKM.

The chain is built from TRBV5-1 and TRBJ1-4; D might be TRBD1 (6 bases). The CDR3 spans 17 residues. CDR1 and CDR2 (germline): SGHRS, YFSETQ. Trimming pared 4 bases from V and 7 bases from J, leaving 23 bases between. The CDR3 DNA is TGCGCCAGCAGCACGGGCATGGGGGGGCCAAGGCCTGAAAAACTGTTTTTT. It specifies CASSTGMGGPRPEKLFF. Full variable domain (remainder filled in from reference TRBV5-1 and TRBJ1-4): KAGVTQTPRYLIKTRGQQVTLSCSPISGHRSVSWYQQTPGQGLQFLFEYFSETQRNKGNFPGRFSGRQFSNSRSEMNVSTLELGDSALYLCASSTGMGGPRPEKLFFGSGTQLSVL.

This rearrangement joins TRBV6-6 to TRBJ1-5; D is unresolved. The CDR3 covers 13 residues. Germline loops: CDR1 MNHNY, CDR2 SVGAGI (reference sequence). Trimming cost V 7 bases and J 4 bases, with 11 bases left between them. In nucleotides, the CDR3 is TGTGCCAGCAAAGGTAGGGAAAATCAGCCCCAGCATTTT. Translation: CASKGRENQPQHF.

J is TRBJ1-6 and V is TRBV7-6; a weak D match, TRBD1 (5 bases). CDR1 is SGHVS and CDR2 is FNYEAQ in the germline V gene. The CDR3 loop spans 18 amino acids. The germline V and J ends were trimmed by 0 bases and 4 bases, with 16 bases remaining between them. CDR3 nucleotides: TGTGCCAGCAGCTTAGCTTCTAGGACATCCGTTTATAATTCACCCCTCCACTTT. It is translated as CASSLASRTSVYNSPLHF.

This clone was seen more than once but under ten times. V is TRBV12-5 and J is TRBJ1-1, with D perhaps TRBD1 (5 bases). This CDR3 region has 14 residues. Deletions cut 7 bases from V and 0 bases from J, with 12 bases between. CDR1 LGHNT and CDR2 FRNRAP come from the germline V gene. The CDR3 nucleotides are TGTGCTAGTGCCGCCGACAGTCTGAACACTGAAGCTTTCTTT. Translated, it gives CASAADSLNTEAFF. Filled out from reference TRBV12-5 and TRBJ1-1, the complete variable domain reads DARVTQTPRHKVTEMGQEVTMRCQPILGHNTVFWYRQTMMQGLELLAYFRNRAPLDDSGMPKDRFSAEMPDATLATLKIQPSEPRDSAVYFCASAADSLNTEAFFGQGTRLTVV.

The chain uses TRBV28 and TRBJ2-1, with D tentatively TRBD2 (7 bases). Germline CDR1 is MDHEN and CDR2 is SYDVKM. V was cut by 5 bases and J by 0 bases, with 17 bases left in between. The CDR3 totals 17 residues. The CDR3 DNA is TGTGCCAGCAGTCCTCCGGGGGGAGGGGGCTCCTACAATGAGCAGTTCTTC. Translated, it gives CASSPPGGGGSYNEQFF.

This chain joins TRBV19 and TRBJ2-7; tentatively, D is TRBD2 (6 bases). V was pared by 9 bases and J by 2 bases, with 20 bases between. The CDR3 covers 15 residues. CDR1 is LNHDA, CDR2 SQIVND, per germline (reference sequence). CDR3 sequence: CASSPDWDLAYEQYF. The CDR3 region has the DNA TGTGCCAGCTCCCCCGACTGGGACTTGGCCTACGAGCAGTACTTC.

The genes are TRBV9 and TRBJ2-7; 7 bases align to TRBD2. The germline V gene encodes CDR1 SGDLS and CDR2 YYNGEE. The V segment lost 0 bases and the J segment 5 bases; nucleotides outside the gene matches: 5. The CDR3 loop spans 14 amino acids. CDR3 bases: TGTGCCAGCAGCGTAGTGGCGGGAGCGCACGAGCAGTACTTC. It is translated as CASSVVAGAHEQYF.

The chain recombines TRBV7-8 with TRBJ2-7; 9 nucleotides align to TRBD2. The CDR3 is 16 residues long. The germline gives CDR1 SGHVS, CDR2 FQNEAQ. V shed 4 bases and J 7 bases; nucleotides not matched to a gene: 14. The CDR3 sequence: CASSWGLAATQVEQYF. CDR3 sequence (DNA): TGTGCCAGCAGCTGGGGACTAGCCGCTACACAGGTGGAGCAGTACTTC. Based on the CDR3 plus reference TRBV7-8 and TRBJ2-7, the full variable domain is GAGVSQSPRYKVAKRGQDVALRCDPISGHVSLFWYQQALGQGPEFLTYFQNEAQLDKSGLPSDRFFAERPEGSVSTLKIQRTQQEDSAVYLCASSWGLAATQVEQYFGPGTRLTVT.

Concerning this clone itself: One junction end disagrees with the germline gene, perhaps due to a read error. The J gene is TRBJ1-1, the V gene TRBV6-1; weak D call: TRBD1 (6 bases). Germline CDR1 is MNHNS and CDR2 is SASEGT. The CDR3 has 18 amino acids. This CDR3 is CASSEFRRGGGGNTEALF. Written as DNA, the CDR3 is TGTGCCAGCAGTGAATTCCGCCGAGGGGGAGGTGGGAACACTGAAGCTCTCTTT.

Only a few counts were recorded for this clone. This chain's CDR3 is CASSEQGANNQPQHF. In DNA, the CDR3 is TGTGCCAGCAGTGAGCAAGGGGCAAACAATCAGCCCCAGCATTTT. The V and J genes are TRBV6-1 and TRBJ1-5; maybe TRBD1 (5 bases). The CDR3 is 15 residues long. Per the germline V gene, CDR1 is MNHNS and CDR2 is SASEGT. Trimming stripped 3 bases from V and 3 bases from J, with 12 bases between.